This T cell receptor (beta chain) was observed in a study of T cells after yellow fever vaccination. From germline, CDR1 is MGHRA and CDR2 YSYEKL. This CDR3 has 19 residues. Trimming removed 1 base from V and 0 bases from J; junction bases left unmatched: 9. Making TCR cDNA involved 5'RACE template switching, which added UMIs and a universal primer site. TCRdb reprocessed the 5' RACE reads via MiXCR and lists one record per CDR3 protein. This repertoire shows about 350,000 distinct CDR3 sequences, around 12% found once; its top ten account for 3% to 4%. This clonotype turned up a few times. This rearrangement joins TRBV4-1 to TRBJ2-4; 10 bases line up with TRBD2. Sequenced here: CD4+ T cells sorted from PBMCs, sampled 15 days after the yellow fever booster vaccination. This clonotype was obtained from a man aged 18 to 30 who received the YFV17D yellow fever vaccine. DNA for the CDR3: TGCGCCAGCAGCCAAGCTGCTAGCGGGGGACAGATAGCCAAAAACATTCAGTACTTC. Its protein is CASSQAASGGQIAKNIQYF.